This TCR beta chain was sequenced in a study of blood T cells in healthy people across ages (dated by TCRdb to the mid-2010s). With regard to the full study: Template switching captured roughly one uniquely barcoded TCR beta cDNA molecule per two T cells in model experiments. Two additional independent replicas of 1 million unique cDNA reads from the same blood draw were analyzed for two donors (one aged 18 to 29 and one aged 80 or older). The study measured age-related changes in TCR beta repertoire diversity using deep sequencing normalized with unique cDNA molecular identifiers. To avoid experimental bias, donors of different ages were distributed randomly across sequencing lanes. The donors were divided into four age groups: young (average approximately 17 years), middle-aged (roughly 42), aged (approximately 59) and long-lived (around 87).

Donors were around 37 systemically healthy Caucasian individuals from Russia aged roughly 6 to 100 years. Approximately 9.7 milliliters of peripheral blood were drawn from each donor into EDTA-treated Vacutainer tubes. Ficoll-Paque density-gradient centrifugation was used to isolate PBMCs, with at least 7 million per sample. Trizol reagent was used to extract total RNA from PBMCs, with at least 5 micrograms per sample. For every donor, an aliquot of PBMCs went through flow cytometry to measure the percentages of naive CD45RAhigh/CD27high T cells. Sequences ENHRY (CDR1) and SYGVKD (CDR2) are obtained from the germline V gene. From cysteine to phenylalanine, the CDR3 is 14 amino acids long. Of the read, only the CDR3 DNA is kept; its 42 bases are in frame from base 1. V and J lose 6 bases and 0 bases, and a span of 11 bases separates them. The library relied on 5' RACE. Sequencing took place on an Illumina HiSeq 2500. A second about 7 to 11 cycle PCR used a sample-barcoded 5' primer and a J-beta primer mix. A unique molecular identifier was introduced onto each TCR beta cDNA molecule by a template-switch 5' adaptor carrying 12 random nucleotides. Each sample yielded at least 2.5 million CDR3-containing paired-end reads. First-strand cDNA was synthesized from all RNA with the Mint cDNA synthesis kit, primed by a TRBC-specific oligonucleotide. Following uracil-DNA glycosylase treatment, a first 18-cycle PCR with universal primers M1SS and BC2_uni_R was performed on all cDNA. As for the authors' bioinformatics: Each sample was normalized by randomly selecting 1 million high-quality reads, each carrying a distinct molecular identifier. Instead of being binned into consensus sequences, reads that shared molecular identifiers were thrown out. MiTCR, run with a Q25 quality threshold and the strictest error-elimination algorithm, handled CDR3 identification, clonotype clustering and error correction. A nonparametric unseen species model with Euler transformation was used to estimate lower-bound total TCR beta diversity. TCRdb reanalyzed the raw reads on its own, using fastp at Q25 for trimming and MiXCR for clone calling, and kept in-frame beta chains. Rows matching on CDR3 protein sequence are summarized as one entry with the most common DNA and genes. What appears here as the V and J calls and clone size reflects TCRdb's work, not the paper's. Across this sample there are 550,000 to 750,000 distinct CDR3 sequences, with roughly 21% seen only once. Roughly 3.6% of the sample comes from the top ten.

Here is what the overall study found, with its caveats: Estimates of total diversity from one million sequenced T cells were regarded as lower bounds and underestimates. Conclusive comparison of naive and antigen-experienced compartments was prevented by the profiling of bulk unsorted PBMCs. A strong correlation was found between observed TCR beta diversity and the percentage of naive T cells measured by flow cytometry. Because the CMV infection status of the donors was unknown, age-related changes in expanded clonotypes may potentially have been confounded. As age increased, observed TCR beta diversity per million T cells dropped in a roughly linear way, and a significant reduction was already evident by age 40. Compared with the aged group, the long-lived group had more naive CD4+ T cells, fewer expanded clones and increased TCR diversity, a pattern suggesting age selection.

This clonotype was detected a few times. Its antigen specificity is not known. Per-base qualities were not stored, and no clone one base away is much larger. The sequence derives from a man in his 70s in good health. The rearrangement combines TRBV10-3 with TRBJ2-5, with TRBD2 perhaps the D gene, on 6 matching bases. The sample comprised blood. In nucleotides, the sequence is TGTGCCATCAGGGGGGGAGCGGACCAAGAGACCCAGTACTTC. Translated, it reads CAIRGGADQETQYF.